This T cell receptor beta chain was captured by sequencing in a study of spatial heterogeneity in lung cancer. The CDR3 runs 13 residues. Germline CDR1 reads SGHVS; CDR2 reads FQNEAQ. The V and J ends lost 4 bases and 3 bases respectively, with 7 bases between them. This clonotype was picked up a small number of times. One entry per CDR3 protein results from TCRdb running MiXCR on the 5' RACE reads. Of tens of thousands of distinct CDR3 sequences listed, 6.5% to 9% are singletons. Time point noted: sample taken at primary tumor resection. The study sequenced unsorted whole RNA from tumor, nontumor lung or frozen PBMC.

The J gene is TRBJ2-1, the V gene TRBV7-8; D gene unclear. This sequence originates from a male donor with early-stage non-small cell lung cancer. Sequencing used PBMCs, obtained at surgery. The CDR3 region is CASSSSLYNEQFF. The CDR3, as DNA: TGTGCCAGCAGCTCCAGCCTCTACAATGAGCAGTTCTTC.